The clone carrying this T cell receptor (beta chain) was seen repeatedly, ten times or more. What it binds is not known. The sample is drawn from a study of CD8 T cells in ankylosing spondylitis. Points from the study as a whole: Matched ankylosing spondylitis synovial fluid reportedly contained a significantly enriched population of disease-linked clones. Apparently characteristic of ankylosing spondylitis blood was a TCR beta motif (fewer than ten highly homologous variants).

In TCRdb, the 5' RACE reads were re-called with MiXCR into one record per CDR3 protein. Of over 60,000 distinct CDR3 sequences listed, roughly 5.3% were seen once; the top ten hold 2.2%. The germline gives CDR1 SGHTA, CDR2 FQGTGA. The CDR3 covers 18 residues. Losses at the gene ends were 5 bases for V and 5 bases for J; bases not matched to a gene: 18. This receptor was taken from a male donor with ankylosing spondylitis or in good health (not recorded which). The chain uses TRBV7-3 and TRBJ1-1; 9 bases fit TRBD1. The specimen sequenced was blood, either unsorted or a sorted T cell fraction (not recorded which). CDR3 residues: CASSQGQGRGSGGTEAFF. DNA of the CDR3: TGTGCCAGCAGCCAAGGACAGGGGAGAGGGTCGGGTGGTACTGAAGCTTTCTTT.